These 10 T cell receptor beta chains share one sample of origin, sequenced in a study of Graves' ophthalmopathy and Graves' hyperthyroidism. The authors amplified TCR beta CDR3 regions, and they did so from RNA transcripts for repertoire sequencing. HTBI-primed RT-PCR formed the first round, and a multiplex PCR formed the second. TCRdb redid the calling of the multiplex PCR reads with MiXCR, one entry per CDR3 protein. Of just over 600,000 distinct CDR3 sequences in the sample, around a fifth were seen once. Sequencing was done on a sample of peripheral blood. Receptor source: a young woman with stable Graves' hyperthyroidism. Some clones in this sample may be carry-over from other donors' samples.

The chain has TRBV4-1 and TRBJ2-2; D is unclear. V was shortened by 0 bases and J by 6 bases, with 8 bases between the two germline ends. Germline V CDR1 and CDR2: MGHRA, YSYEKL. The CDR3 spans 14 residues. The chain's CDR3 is CASSQDFGPGELFF. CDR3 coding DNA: TGCGCCAGCAGCCAAGACTTCGGGCCCGGGGAGCTGTTTTTT.

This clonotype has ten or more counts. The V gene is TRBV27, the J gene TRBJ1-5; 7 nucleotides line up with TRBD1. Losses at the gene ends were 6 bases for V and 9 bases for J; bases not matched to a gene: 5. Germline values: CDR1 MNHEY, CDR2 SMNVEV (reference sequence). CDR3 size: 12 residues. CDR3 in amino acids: CASSPPGGPQHF. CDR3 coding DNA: TGTGCCAGCAGCCCCCCAGGGGGGCCCCAGCATTTT.

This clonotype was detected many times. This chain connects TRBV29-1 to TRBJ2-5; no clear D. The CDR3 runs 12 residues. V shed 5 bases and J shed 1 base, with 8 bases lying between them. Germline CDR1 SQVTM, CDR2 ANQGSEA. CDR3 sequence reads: CSVFGIQETQYF. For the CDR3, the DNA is TGCAGCGTTTTTGGGATCCAAGAGACCCAGTACTTC.

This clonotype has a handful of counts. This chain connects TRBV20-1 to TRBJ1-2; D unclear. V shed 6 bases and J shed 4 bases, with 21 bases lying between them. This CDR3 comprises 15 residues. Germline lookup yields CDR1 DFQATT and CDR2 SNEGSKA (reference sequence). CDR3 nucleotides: TGCAGTGCACCCGGCGGGCGGGGAGAGGGCTATGGCTACACCTTC. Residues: CSAPGGRGEGYGYTF.

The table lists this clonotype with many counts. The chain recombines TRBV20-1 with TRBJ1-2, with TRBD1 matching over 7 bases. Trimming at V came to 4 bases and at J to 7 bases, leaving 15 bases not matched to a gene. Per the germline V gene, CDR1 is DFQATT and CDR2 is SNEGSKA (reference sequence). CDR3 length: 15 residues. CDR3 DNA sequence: TGCAGTGCTATCCCAGGGCCGACAGGGCCTGGTGGCTACACCTTC. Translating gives CSAIPGPTGPGGYTF.

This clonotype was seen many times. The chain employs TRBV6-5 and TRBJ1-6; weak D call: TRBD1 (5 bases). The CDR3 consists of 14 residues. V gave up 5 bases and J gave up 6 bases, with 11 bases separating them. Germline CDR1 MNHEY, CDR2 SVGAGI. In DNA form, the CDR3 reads TGTGCCAGCAGTACTCAGGGCTTTAATTCACCCCTCCACTTT. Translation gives CASSTQGFNSPLHF.

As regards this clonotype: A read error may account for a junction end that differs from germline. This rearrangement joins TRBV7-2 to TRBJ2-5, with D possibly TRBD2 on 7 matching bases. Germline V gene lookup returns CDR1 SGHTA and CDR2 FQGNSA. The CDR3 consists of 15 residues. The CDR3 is CAISSWGGAQETQYF. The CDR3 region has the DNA TGTGCCATCAGCTCCTGGGGGGGGGCCCAAGAGACCCAGTACTTC.

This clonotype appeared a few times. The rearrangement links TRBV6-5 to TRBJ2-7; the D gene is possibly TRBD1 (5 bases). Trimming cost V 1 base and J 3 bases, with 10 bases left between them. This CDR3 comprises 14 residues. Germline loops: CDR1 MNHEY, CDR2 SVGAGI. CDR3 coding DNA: TGTGCCAGCAGTTACTTAGGGGAAGTCTACGAGCAGTACTTC. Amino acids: CASSYLGEVYEQYF.

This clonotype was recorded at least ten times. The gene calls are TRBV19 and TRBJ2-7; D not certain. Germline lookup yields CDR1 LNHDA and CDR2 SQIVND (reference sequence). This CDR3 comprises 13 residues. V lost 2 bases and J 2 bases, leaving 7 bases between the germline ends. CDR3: CASSIKQTYEQYF. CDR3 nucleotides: TGTGCCAGTAGTATAAAACAGACCTACGAGCAGTACTTC.

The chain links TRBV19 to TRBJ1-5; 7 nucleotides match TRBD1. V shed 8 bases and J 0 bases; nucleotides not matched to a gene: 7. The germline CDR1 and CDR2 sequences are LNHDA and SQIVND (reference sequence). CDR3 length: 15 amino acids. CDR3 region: CASQIQGRSNQPQHF. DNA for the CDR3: TGTGCCAGTCAAATACAGGGGCGTAGCAATCAGCCCCAGCATTTT.